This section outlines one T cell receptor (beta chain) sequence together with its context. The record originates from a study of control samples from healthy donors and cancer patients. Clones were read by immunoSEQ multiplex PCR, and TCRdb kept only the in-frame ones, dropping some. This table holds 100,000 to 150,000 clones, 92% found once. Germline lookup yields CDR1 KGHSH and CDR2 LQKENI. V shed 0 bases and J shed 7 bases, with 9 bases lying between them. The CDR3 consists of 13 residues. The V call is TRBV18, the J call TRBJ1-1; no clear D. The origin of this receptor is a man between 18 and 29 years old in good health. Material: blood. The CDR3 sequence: CASSPPGRFEAFF. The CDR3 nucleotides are TGTGCCAGCTCACCACCCGGCCGGTTTGAAGCTTTCTTT.